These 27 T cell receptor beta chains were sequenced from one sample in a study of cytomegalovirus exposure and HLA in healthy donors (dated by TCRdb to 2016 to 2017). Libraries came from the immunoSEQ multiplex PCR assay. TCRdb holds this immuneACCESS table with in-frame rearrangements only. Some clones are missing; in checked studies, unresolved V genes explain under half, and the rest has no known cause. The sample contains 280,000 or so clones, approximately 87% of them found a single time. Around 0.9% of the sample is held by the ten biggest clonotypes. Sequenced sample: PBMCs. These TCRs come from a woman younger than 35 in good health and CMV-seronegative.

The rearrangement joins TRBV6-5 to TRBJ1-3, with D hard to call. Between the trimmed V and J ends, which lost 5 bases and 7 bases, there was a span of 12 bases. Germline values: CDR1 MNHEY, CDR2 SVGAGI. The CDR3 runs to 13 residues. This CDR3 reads CASSLVPGNTIYF. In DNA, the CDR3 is TGTGCCAGCAGTCTCGTTCCGGGTAACACCATATATTTT.

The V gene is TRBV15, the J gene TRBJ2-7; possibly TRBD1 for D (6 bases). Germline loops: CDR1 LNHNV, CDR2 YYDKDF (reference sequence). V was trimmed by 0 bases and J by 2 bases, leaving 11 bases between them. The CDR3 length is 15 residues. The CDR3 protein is CATSRDLGQTYEQYF. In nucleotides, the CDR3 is TGTGCCACCAGCAGAGATCTTGGACAGACCTACGAGCAGTACTTC.

The CDR3 spells CASSPLRGNTEAFF. The CDR3 DNA follows: TGTGCCAGCAGTCCCCTTCGGGGAAACACTGAAGCTTTCTTT. The chain recombines TRBV27 with TRBJ1-1, with no clear D. This CDR3 region has 14 residues. Germline CDR1 reads MNHEY; CDR2 reads SMNVEV (reference sequence). Trimming shortened V by 5 bases and J by 2 bases, and 12 bases separated the two germline ends.

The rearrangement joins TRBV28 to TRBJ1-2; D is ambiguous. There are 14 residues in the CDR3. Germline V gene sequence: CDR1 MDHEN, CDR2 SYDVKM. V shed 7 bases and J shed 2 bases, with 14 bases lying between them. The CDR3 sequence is CASTPPRGNYGYTF. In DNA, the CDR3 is TGTGCCAGCACGCCCCCCCGAGGGAACTATGGCTACACCTTC.

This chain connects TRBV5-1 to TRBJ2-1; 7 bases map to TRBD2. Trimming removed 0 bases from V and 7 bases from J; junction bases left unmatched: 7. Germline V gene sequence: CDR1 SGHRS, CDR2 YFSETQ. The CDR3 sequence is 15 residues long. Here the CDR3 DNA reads TGCGCCAGCAGCTTGGGTGGCGGGAGCAGGAATGAGCAGTTCTTC. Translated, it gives CASSLGGGSRNEQFF.

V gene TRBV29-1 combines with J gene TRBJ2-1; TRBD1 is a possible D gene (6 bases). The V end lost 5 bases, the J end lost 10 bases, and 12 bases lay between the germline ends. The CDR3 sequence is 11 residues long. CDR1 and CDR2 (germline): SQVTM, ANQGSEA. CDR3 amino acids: CSVHREGEQFF. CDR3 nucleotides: TGCAGCGTTCACAGGGAAGGGGAGCAGTTCTTC.

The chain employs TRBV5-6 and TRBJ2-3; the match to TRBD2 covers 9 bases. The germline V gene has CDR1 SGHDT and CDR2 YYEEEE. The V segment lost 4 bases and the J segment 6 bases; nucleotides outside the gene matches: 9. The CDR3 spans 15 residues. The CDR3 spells CASSPSGLAWDTQYF. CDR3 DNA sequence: TGTGCCAGCAGCCCCTCAGGACTAGCGTGGGATACGCAGTATTTT.

The CDR3 DNA follows: TGTGCCTGGAGTCGGGGTAGCGGGGAGACCCAGTACTTC. Its translation: CAWSRGSGETQYF. The rearrangement links TRBV30 to TRBJ2-5; TRBD2 agrees at 7 bases. CDR1 and CDR2 (germline): GTSNPN, SVGIG (reference sequence). The CDR3 is made up of 13 amino acids. V lost 2 bases to trimming and J lost 5 bases; unmatched junction nucleotides: 5.

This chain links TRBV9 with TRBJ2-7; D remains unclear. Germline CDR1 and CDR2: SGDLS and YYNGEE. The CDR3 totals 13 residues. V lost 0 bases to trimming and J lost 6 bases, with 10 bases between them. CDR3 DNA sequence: TGTGCCAGCAGCGTAGGATCCGGCGGCGAGCAGTACTTC. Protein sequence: CASSVGSGGEQYF.

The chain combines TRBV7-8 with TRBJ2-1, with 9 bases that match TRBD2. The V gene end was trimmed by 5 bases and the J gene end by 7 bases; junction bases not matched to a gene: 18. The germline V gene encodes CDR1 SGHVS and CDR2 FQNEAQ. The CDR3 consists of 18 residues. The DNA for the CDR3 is TGTGCCAGCAGCCCCCAGGGTCTAGCGGGATCACTGGGGAATGAGCAGTTCTTC. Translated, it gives CASSPQGLAGSLGNEQFF.

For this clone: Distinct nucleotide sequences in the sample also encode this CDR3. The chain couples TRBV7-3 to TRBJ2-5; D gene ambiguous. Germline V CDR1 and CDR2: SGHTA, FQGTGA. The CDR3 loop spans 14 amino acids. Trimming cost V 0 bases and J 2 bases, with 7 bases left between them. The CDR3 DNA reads TGTGCCAGCAGCTTAACTGGCGGACAAGAGACCCAGTACTTC. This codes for CASSLTGGQETQYF. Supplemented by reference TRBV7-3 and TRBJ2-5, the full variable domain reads GAGVSQTPSNKVTEKGKYVELRCDPISGHTALYWYRQSLGQGPEFLIYFQGTGAADDSGLPNDRFFAVRPEGSVSTLKIQRTERGDSAVYLCASSLTGGQETQYFGPGTRLLVL.

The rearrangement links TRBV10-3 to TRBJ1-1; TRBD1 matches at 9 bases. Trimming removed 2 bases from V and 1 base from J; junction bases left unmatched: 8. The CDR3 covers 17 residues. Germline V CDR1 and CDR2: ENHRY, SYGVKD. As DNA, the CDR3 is TGTGCCATCAGTGAGACCGGACAGGGGTTTACGAACACTGAAGCTTTCTTT. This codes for CAISETGQGFTNTEAFF.

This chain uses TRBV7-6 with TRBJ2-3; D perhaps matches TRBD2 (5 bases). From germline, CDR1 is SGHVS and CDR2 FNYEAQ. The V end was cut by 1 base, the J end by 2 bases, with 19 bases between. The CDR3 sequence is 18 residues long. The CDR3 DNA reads TGTGCCAGCAGCTTAGTGGGCGGGCCCGCAAGGGTCACAGATACGCAGTATTTT. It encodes CASSLVGGPARVTDTQYF.

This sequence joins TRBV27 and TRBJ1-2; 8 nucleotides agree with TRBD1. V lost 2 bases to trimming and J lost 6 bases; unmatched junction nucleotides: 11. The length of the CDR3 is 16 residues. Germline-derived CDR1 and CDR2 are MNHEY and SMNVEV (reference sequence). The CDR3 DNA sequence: TGTGCCAGCAGTTTAATGTCCCGGACAGGGATTCATGGCTACACCTTC. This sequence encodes CASSLMSRTGIHGYTF.

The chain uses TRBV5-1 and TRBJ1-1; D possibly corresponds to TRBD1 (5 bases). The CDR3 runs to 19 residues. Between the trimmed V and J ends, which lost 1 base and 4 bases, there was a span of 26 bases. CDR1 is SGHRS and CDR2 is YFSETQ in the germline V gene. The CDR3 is CASSLSWGGSKQRGTEAFF. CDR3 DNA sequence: TGCGCCAGCAGCTTGTCTTGGGGGGGGTCAAAGCAGCGTGGCACTGAAGCTTTCTTT.

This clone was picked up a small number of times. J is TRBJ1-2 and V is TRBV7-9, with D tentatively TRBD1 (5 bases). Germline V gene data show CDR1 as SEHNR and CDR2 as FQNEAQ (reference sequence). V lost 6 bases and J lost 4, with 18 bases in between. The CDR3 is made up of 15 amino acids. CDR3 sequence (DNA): TGTGCCAGCAGTTCCCCCCGGGGGACGAGCTATGGCTACACCTTC. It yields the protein CASSSPRGTSYGYTF.

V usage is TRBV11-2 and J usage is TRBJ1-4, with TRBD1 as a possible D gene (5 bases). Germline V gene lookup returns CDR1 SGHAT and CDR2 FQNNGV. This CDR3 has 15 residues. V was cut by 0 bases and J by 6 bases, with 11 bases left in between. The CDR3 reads CASSLDPGRDEKLFF. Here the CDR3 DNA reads TGTGCCAGCAGCTTAGATCCAGGGCGCGATGAAAAACTGTTTTTT.

CDR3 loop: CASSLGRDRGLLSYEQYF. For the CDR3, the DNA is TGTGCCAGCAGCTTGGGCCGGGACAGGGGCCTTCTCTCCTACGAGCAGTACTTC. This rearrangement joins TRBV5-6 to TRBJ2-7; 10 bases line up with TRBD1. Germline-derived CDR1 and CDR2 are SGHDT and YYEEEE. The CDR3 covers 18 residues. After removal of 0 bases from V and 0 bases from J, the junction contained 9 bases not matched to a gene.

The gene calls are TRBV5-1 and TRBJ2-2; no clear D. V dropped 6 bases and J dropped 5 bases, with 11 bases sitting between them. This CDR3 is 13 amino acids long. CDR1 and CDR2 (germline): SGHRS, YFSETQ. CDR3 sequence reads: CASKRDLTGELFF. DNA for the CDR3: TGCGCCAGCAAGCGAGACTTAACCGGGGAGCTGTTTTTT. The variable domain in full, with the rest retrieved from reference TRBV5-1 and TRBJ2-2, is KAGVTQTPRYLIKTRGQQVTLSCSPISGHRSVSWYQQTPGQGLQFLFEYFSETQRNKGNFPGRFSGRQFSNSRSEMNVSTLELGDSALYLCASKRDLTGELFFGEGSRLTVL.

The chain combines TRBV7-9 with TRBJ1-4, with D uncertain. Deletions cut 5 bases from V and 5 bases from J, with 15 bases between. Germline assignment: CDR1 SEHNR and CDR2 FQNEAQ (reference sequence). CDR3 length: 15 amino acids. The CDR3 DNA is TGTGCCAGCAGCCTCCCGGCCTTCGGGAATGAAAAACTGTTTTTT. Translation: CASSLPAFGNEKLFF.

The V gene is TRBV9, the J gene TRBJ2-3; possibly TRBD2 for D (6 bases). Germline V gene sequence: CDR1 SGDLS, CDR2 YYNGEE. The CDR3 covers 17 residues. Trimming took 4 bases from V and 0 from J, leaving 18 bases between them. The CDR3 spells CASSLSRDAGSTDTQYF. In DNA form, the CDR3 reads TGTGCCAGCAGCCTGAGTAGAGACGCGGGAAGCACAGATACGCAGTATTTT.

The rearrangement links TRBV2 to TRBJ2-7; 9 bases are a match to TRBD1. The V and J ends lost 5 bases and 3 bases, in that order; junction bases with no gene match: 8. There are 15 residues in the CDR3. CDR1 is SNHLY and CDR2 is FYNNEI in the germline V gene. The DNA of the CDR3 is TGTGCCAGCAGTCGGTTCGAGACAGGGGGCTACGAGCAGTACTTC. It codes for CASSRFETGGYEQYF.

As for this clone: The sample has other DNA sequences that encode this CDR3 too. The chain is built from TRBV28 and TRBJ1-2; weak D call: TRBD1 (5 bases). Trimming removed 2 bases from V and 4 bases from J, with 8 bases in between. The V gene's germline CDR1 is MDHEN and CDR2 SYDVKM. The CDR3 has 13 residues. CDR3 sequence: CASSLDRSYGYTF. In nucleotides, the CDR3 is TGTGCCAGCAGTTTAGACAGATCCTATGGCTACACCTTC.

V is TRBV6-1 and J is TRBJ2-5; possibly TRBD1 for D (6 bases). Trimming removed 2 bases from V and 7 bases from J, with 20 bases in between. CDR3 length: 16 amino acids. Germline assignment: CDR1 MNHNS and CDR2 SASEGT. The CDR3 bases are TGTGCCAGCAGTGAAATTGTGGGCAGGGGTCAGGGGACCCAGTACTTC. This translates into CASSEIVGRGQGTQYF.

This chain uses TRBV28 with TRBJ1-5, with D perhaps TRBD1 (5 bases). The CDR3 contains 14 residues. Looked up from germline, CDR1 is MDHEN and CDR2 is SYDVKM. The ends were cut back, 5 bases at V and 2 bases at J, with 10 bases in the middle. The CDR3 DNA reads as TGTGCCAGCAGTCAAACCAGGGGCAATCAGCCCCAGCATTTT. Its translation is CASSQTRGNQPQHF.

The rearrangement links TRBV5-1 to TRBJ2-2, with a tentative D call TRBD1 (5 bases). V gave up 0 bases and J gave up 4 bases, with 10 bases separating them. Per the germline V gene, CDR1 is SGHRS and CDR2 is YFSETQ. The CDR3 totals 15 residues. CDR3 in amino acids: CASSLAGSRTGELFF. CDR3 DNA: TGCGCCAGCAGCTTGGCAGGGTCCCGCACCGGGGAGCTGTTTTTT.

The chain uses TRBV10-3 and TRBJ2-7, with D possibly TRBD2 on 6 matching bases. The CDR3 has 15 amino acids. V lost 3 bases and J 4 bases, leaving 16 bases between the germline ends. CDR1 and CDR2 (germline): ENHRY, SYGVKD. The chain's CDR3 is CAISDYGTGAYEQYF. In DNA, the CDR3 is TGTGCCATCAGTGACTACGGGACTGGGGCATACGAGCAGTACTTC.